One T cell receptor (beta chain) is described in this entry. V lost 3 bases to trimming and J lost 7 bases, with 15 bases between them. This CDR3 is 15 amino acids long. Germline V gives CDR1 SNHLY, CDR2 FYNNEI. This sample was included in a study of T-cell reconstitution after alpha-beta-depleted transplantation in children. The TCRbeta library was prepared with unique molecular identifiers. One entry per CDR3 protein, called by TCRdb with MiXCR from the PCR reads. The sample has some 390,000 distinct CDR3 sequences; roughly 20% are singletons. The source of this sequence is a human donor who donated a stem cell graft to a child with acute myeloid leukemia. Sequences were derived from PBMCs from the stem cell graft donor, sampled from the stem cell graft. V and J are TRBV2 and TRBJ2-2, with D perhaps TRBD2 (5 bases). CDR3 nucleotides: TGTGCCAGCAGTGATGGTGGGAGTATGGGCGGGGAGCTGTTTTTT. Translation gives CASSDGGSMGGELFF.